The 20 T cell receptor beta chains listed next were all sequenced from one sample in a study of shared clonotypes between healthy human individuals. Generated by immunoSEQ multiplex PCR, the TCRdb table keeps only in-frame clones and is missing some. This table has about 2.4 million clones, 93% appearing once. The sequenced sample consisted of naive CD4+ T cells from PBMCs. Regarding subset: CD45RA+ positively selected. These receptors all come from a man between 18 and 35 years old in good health. Some clones in this sample may be carry-over from other donors' samples.

Concerning this clone itself: This sample includes further DNA sequences coding for the same CDR3. This sequence joins TRBV18 and TRBJ2-1; D might be TRBD2 (6 bases). The CDR3 runs 15 residues. Germline CDR1 and CDR2: KGHSH and LQKENI. Trimming pared 6 bases from V and 0 bases from J, leaving 12 bases between. The CDR3 region is CASSPGGSSYNEQFF. The CDR3 nucleotides are TGTGCCAGCTCCCCTGGGGGGAGCTCCTACAATGAGCAGTTCTTC.

This clone has a single count. The chain has TRBV5-1 and TRBJ2-7, with D tentatively TRBD1 (7 bases). V was cut by 0 bases and J by 9 bases, with 16 bases left in between. The CDR3 sequence is 14 residues long. The germline V gene has CDR1 SGHRS and CDR2 YFSETQ. The CDR3 coding sequence is TGCGCCAGCAGCTTGGCACTCAGGGGGGACGGGCAGTACTTC. Translating it yields CASSLALRGDGQYF.

The chain employs TRBV19 and TRBJ1-4, with 9 bases that match TRBD1. The junction had 5 bases not matched to a gene; V was cut back by 9 bases and J by 6 bases. The V gene's germline CDR1 is LNHDA and CDR2 SQIVND (reference sequence). CDR3 length: 13 amino acids. The CDR3 nucleotides are TGTGCCAGCTCCGGGACAGGGTATGAAAAACTGTTTTTT. It translates to CASSGTGYEKLFF.

This sequence joins TRBV5-1 and TRBJ2-1; TRBD1 might be the D (6 bases). Germline V gene sequence: CDR1 SGHRS, CDR2 YFSETQ. Between the trimmed V and J ends, which lost 3 bases and 0 bases, there was a span of 10 bases. The CDR3 extends over 15 amino acids. The CDR3 loop is CASSSEGDSYNEQFF. Here the CDR3 DNA reads TGCGCCAGCAGCTCTGAGGGGGACTCCTACAATGAGCAGTTCTTC.

The V call is TRBV6-4, the J call TRBJ1-2; D gene uncertain. The germline V and J ends were trimmed by 0 bases and 7 bases, with 12 bases remaining between them. Per the germline V gene, CDR1 is MRHNA and CDR2 is SNTAGT. The CDR3 is 14 residues long. This CDR3 is CASSDSSKAGGYTF. CDR3 sequence (DNA): TGTGCCAGCAGTGACTCGAGCAAAGCGGGTGGCTACACCTTC.

The genes are TRBV15 and TRBJ2-3; maybe TRBD1 (6 bases). The germline V gene encodes CDR1 LNHNV and CDR2 YYDKDF (reference sequence). The V gene lost 0 bases and the J gene lost 4 bases, with 20 bases spanning the gap. The CDR3 runs to 18 residues. The CDR3 DNA is TGTGCCACCAGCAGAGATCAAGTCGGACAGAGTCCGGCAGATACGCAGTATTTT. Residues: CATSRDQVGQSPADTQYF.

This clone was counted a single time. The chain couples TRBV6-1 to TRBJ2-5; D remains unclear. V lost 5 bases, J lost 2 bases, and 12 bases lay in between. The V gene's germline CDR1 is MNHNS and CDR2 SASEGT. CDR3 size: 14 residues. CDR3 residues: CASSPQLSQETQYF. In DNA form, the CDR3 reads TGTGCCAGCAGTCCTCAGTTGTCTCAAGAGACCCAGTACTTC.

This clone was observed once. The chain recombines TRBV7-9 with TRBJ1-4; the D gene is possibly TRBD1 (5 bases). Germline-derived CDR1 and CDR2 are SEHNR and FQNEAQ (reference sequence). Deletions cut 8 bases from V and 8 bases from J, with 15 bases between. The CDR3 has 13 residues. CDR3: CASGRGNGEKLFF. The CDR3 coding sequence is TGTGCCAGCGGTAGGGGTAATGGGGAAAAACTGTTTTTT.

The chain joins TRBV2 to TRBJ2-5; D call uncertain. This CDR3 is built from 12 residues. Germline loops: CDR1 SNHLY, CDR2 FYNNEI. V shed 9 bases and J shed 0 bases, with 8 bases lying between them. CDR3 nucleotides: TGTGCCAGTGGGATGTACCAAGAGACCCAGTACTTC. Amino acid sequence: CASGMYQETQYF.

This clone appeared a few times. This rearrangement joins TRBV29-1 to TRBJ1-1, with D hard to call. Germline V lookup: CDR1 SQVTM, CDR2 ANQGSEA. Trimming cost V 4 bases and J 1 base, with 7 bases left between them. The CDR3 is made up of 12 amino acids. The CDR3 reads CSVVRPNTEAFF. CDR3 bases: TGCAGCGTTGTTAGGCCGAACACTGAAGCTTTCTTT.

The chain is built from TRBV6-5 and TRBJ2-1, with 8 positions matching TRBD2. The length of the CDR3 is 14 residues. V gave up 6 bases and J gave up 10 bases; unmatched junction bases: 11. Germline CDR1 and CDR2: MNHEY and SVGAGI. The CDR3 DNA follows: TGTGCCAGCAGGGTAGCGGGGACTGAGAGGGAGCAGTTCTTC. Translating gives CASRVAGTEREQFF.

For this clone: Other DNA sequences within the sample encode an identical CDR3. V is TRBV2 and J is TRBJ2-7; D may be TRBD2 (6 bases). The length of the CDR3 is 15 residues. The V gene lost 1 base and the J gene lost 0 bases, with 10 bases spanning the gap. Looked up from germline, CDR1 is SNHLY and CDR2 is FYNNEI. CDR3 coding DNA: TGTGCCAGCAGTGAAGGTGGTAGCGGCTCCTACGAGCAGTACTTC. Its protein is CASSEGGSGSYEQYF.

The chain has TRBV10-2 and TRBJ2-7; D is tentatively TRBD1 or TRBD2 (6 bases each). CDR3 length equals 13 residues. Trimming pared 11 bases from V and 3 bases from J, leaving 17 bases between. Germline-derived CDR1 and CDR2 are WSHSY and SAAADI. The CDR3 here is CAVGSGAFYEQYF. CDR3 sequence (DNA): TGCGCCGTCGGGTCGGGGGCGTTCTACGAGCAGTACTTC.

This chain links TRBV5-4 with TRBJ2-7; no clear D. There are 16 residues in the CDR3. Germline CDR1 is SGHNT and CDR2 is YYREEE (reference sequence). The V gene lost 2 bases and the J gene lost 0 bases, with 15 bases spanning the gap. CDR3 in amino acids: CASSFPVLGSSYEQYF. The CDR3 DNA reads as TGTGCCAGCAGCTTCCCTGTGTTAGGTTCCTCCTACGAGCAGTACTTC.

Regarding this clone: The junction shows a germline mismatch at one end, possibly a read error. V usage is TRBV4-2 and J usage is TRBJ2-7; D could derive from TRBD1 or TRBD2 (5 bases each). Germline V CDR1 and CDR2: LGHNA, YNFKEQ. The CDR3 is 15 residues long. CDR3: CASALRGQSSYEQHF. Written as DNA, the CDR3 is TGTGCCAGCGCCCTCCGGGGCCAGAGCTCCTACGAGCAGCACTTC.

This chain links TRBV28 with TRBJ2-1, with a possible D match to TRBD2 (6 bases). V was trimmed by 4 bases and J by 9 bases, leaving 16 bases between them. The germline CDR1 and CDR2 sequences are MDHEN and SYDVKM. There are 14 residues in the CDR3. The CDR3 reads CASSSNFAGPEQFF. CDR3 DNA: TGTGCCAGCAGTTCCAACTTCGCGGGGCCTGAGCAGTTCTTC.

The chain links TRBV27 to TRBJ1-5, with D possibly TRBD1 on 6 matching bases. Trimming removed 6 bases at V and 4 bases at J, with 10 bases between. Per the germline V gene, CDR1 is MNHEY and CDR2 is SMNVEV (reference sequence). The CDR3 loop spans 13 amino acids. The CDR3: CASSQTGNQPQHF. In DNA form, the CDR3 reads TGTGCCAGCAGCCAGACAGGTAATCAGCCCCAGCATTTT.

V usage is TRBV18 and J usage is TRBJ1-1, with D maybe TRBD1 (6 bases). This CDR3 contains 15 residues. Germline V gene data show CDR1 as KGHSH and CDR2 as LQKENI. The V gene lost 3 bases and the J gene lost 4 bases, with 15 bases spanning the gap. The CDR3 coding sequence is TGTGCCAGCTCACCTTCCCGGACAGAAGGCACTGAAGCTTTCTTT. Translation: CASSPSRTEGTEAFF.

This chain joins TRBV9 and TRBJ1-3; D is perhaps TRBD1 (6 bases). The V and J ends lost 3 bases and 4 bases respectively, with 17 bases between them. The length of the CDR3 is 16 residues. The germline CDR1 and CDR2 sequences are SGDLS and YYNGEE. CDR3 sequence: CASSAAFTGNGNTIYF. CDR3 coding DNA: TGTGCCAGCAGCGCCGCATTCACAGGGAACGGAAACACCATATATTTT. The whole variable domain, filled in from reference TRBV9 and TRBJ1-3, reads DSGVTQTPKHLITATGQRVTLRCSPRSGDLSVYWYQQSLDQGLQFLIQYYNGEERAKGNILERFSAQQFPDLHSELNLSSLELGDSALYFCASSAAFTGNGNTIYFGEGSWLTVV.

V usage is TRBV5-1 and J usage is TRBJ1-1; D is perhaps TRBD1 (5 bases). Trimming took off 4 bases at V and 0 bases at J, with 19 bases between the two ends. The CDR3 is 17 residues long. Germline-derived CDR1 and CDR2 are SGHRS and YFSETQ. The DNA of the CDR3 is TGCGCCAGCAGCCAAGAGTTTCGGGGCCCCTTGAACACTGAAGCTTTCTTT. This codes for CASSQEFRGPLNTEAFF.